The 24 T cell receptor beta chains below all came from one sample that was sequenced in a study of patients and donors after allogeneic stem cell transplantation. A single record per CDR3 protein comes from TCRdb applying MiXCR to the RT-PCR reads. The sample records about a million distinct CDR3 sequences, about 20% being singletons. Sequenced sample: blood, either unsorted or a sorted T cell fraction (not recorded which). These receptors came from a human donor who was either an allogeneic HSCT recipient or a stem cell or donor lymphocyte infusion donor (not recorded which). It is not recorded whose cells these are; they may come from a transplant donor.

This clonotype was counted many times. V gene TRBV24-1 combines with J gene TRBJ1-5, with no clear D. The V end lost 4 bases, the J end lost 9 bases, and 12 bases lay between the germline ends. Germline V lookup: CDR1 KGHDR, CDR2 SFDVKD. The length of the CDR3 is 13 residues. Here the CDR3 DNA reads TGTGCCACCAGTGACCCTTCCGGTGGGCCCCAGCATTTT. Its protein product is CATSDPSGGPQHF.

The chain employs TRBV6-5 and TRBJ1-6; 10 bases line up with TRBD1. The CDR3 totals 16 residues. J gave up 9 bases and V 0 bases, and 5 bases lay outside the gene matches. Germline lookup yields CDR1 MNHEY and CDR2 SVGAGI. This chain's CDR3 is CASSYSGGQGSSPLHF. The DNA for the CDR3 is TGTGCCAGCAGTTACTCGGGGGGACAGGGGAGTTCACCCCTCCACTTT.

This clonotype has just a few counts. The chain links TRBV29-1 to TRBJ1-1, with a tentative D call TRBD1 (5 bases). With 2 bases removed from V and 8 bases from J, the gap between germline ends came to 15 bases. CDR1 SQVTM and CDR2 ANQGSEA come from the germline V gene. This CDR3 spans 13 amino acids. This chain's CDR3 is CSVEKKGRGEAFF. The CDR3 DNA reads TGCAGCGTTGAAAAGAAGGGACGAGGGGAAGCTTTCTTT. The full variable domain, completed using reference TRBV29-1 and TRBJ1-1, is SAVISQKPSRDICQRGTSLTIQCQVDSQVTMMFWYRQQPGQSLTLIATANQGSEATYESGFVIDKFPISRPNLTFSTLTVSNMSPEDSSIYLCSVEKKGRGEAFFGQGTRLTVV.

The CDR3 sequence is CASRTGQGDNEQFF. DNA for the CDR3: TGTGCCAGCAGAACTGGACAGGGGGACAATGAGCAGTTCTTC. The genes are TRBV6-1 and TRBJ2-1, with 10 bases identical to TRBD1. CDR1 is MNHNS and CDR2 is SASEGT in the germline V gene. V lost 6 bases and J lost 5; bases outside the gene matches: 4. The CDR3 loop spans 14 amino acids.

The rearrangement links TRBV12-3 or TRBV12-4 to TRBJ1-5; no clear D. The CDR3 consists of 12 residues. Trimming took off 0 bases at V and 9 bases at J, with 6 bases between the two ends. The CDR3: CASSLASLPQHF. CDR3 bases: TGTGCCAGCAGTTTAGCCTCCCTGCCCCAGCATTTT.

This clonotype was counted only a few times. V is TRBV24-1 and J is TRBJ2-2, with D possibly TRBD2 on 5 matching bases. The germline gives CDR1 KGHDR, CDR2 SFDVKD. V lost 3 bases to trimming and J lost 5 bases, with 12 bases between them. This CDR3 is 15 amino acids long. The CDR3 DNA reads TGTGCCACCAGTGATGGAGGCCCCGGGACCGGGGAGCTGTTTTTT. Amino acid sequence: CATSDGGPGTGELFF.

This clonotype was observed many times. The chain joins TRBV7-9 to TRBJ2-7, with D tentatively TRBD1 (6 bases). Trimming left V 6 bases short and J 2 bases short, with 17 bases between. This CDR3 contains 15 residues. Germline-derived CDR1 and CDR2 are SEHNR and FQNEAQ (reference sequence). CDR3 in DNA: TGTGCCAGCAGTTCGCCCCTGACAGGCCCCTACGAGCAGTACTTC. Translating gives CASSSPLTGPYEQYF.

This clonotype came up many times. The gene calls are TRBV6-1 and TRBJ1-2; D is uncertain. Trimming stripped 5 bases from V and 1 base from J, with 11 bases between. Looked up from germline, CDR1 is MNHNS and CDR2 is SASEGT. The CDR3 is 14 residues long. The CDR3 DNA reads TGTGCCAGCAGTCCTCGAGGATTTAACTATGGCTACACCTTC. It encodes CASSPRGFNYGYTF.

This clonotype occurred a few times. This chain joins TRBV12-3 or TRBV12-4 and TRBJ2-1; TRBD1 agrees at 8 bases. The CDR3 has 16 residues. V shed 1 base, J shed 5 bases, and the junction held 7 bases outside the gene matches. CDR3 protein: CASSLGTGRLNNEQFF. The CDR3 DNA reads as TGTGCCAGCAGTTTAGGGACAGGGAGACTTAACAATGAGCAGTTCTTC.

This clonotype was counted ten times or more. V usage is TRBV18 and J usage is TRBJ2-7, with TRBD1 as a possible D gene (6 bases). Per the germline V gene, CDR1 is KGHSH and CDR2 is LQKENI. The V gene lost 8 bases and the J gene lost 2 bases, with 13 bases spanning the gap. The CDR3 covers 13 residues. The CDR3 DNA reads TGTGCCAGCAGCCCCACAGGGACCTACGAGCAGTACTTC. Its protein product is CASSPTGTYEQYF.

This clonotype was observed a few times. The gene calls are TRBV29-1 and TRBJ1-3; TRBD1 might be the D (6 bases). CDR3 length: 13 residues. The germline gives CDR1 SQVTM, CDR2 ANQGSEA. Trimming took 5 bases from V and 7 from J, leaving 15 bases between them. In DNA, the CDR3 is TGCAGCGTTATCACAGGGTTTGTGAACACCATATATTTT. It yields the protein CSVITGFVNTIYF. The variable domain in full, with the rest retrieved from reference TRBV29-1 and TRBJ1-3, is SAVISQKPSRDICQRGTSLTIQCQVDSQVTMMFWYRQQPGQSLTLIATANQGSEATYESGFVIDKFPISRPNLTFSTLTVSNMSPEDSSIYLCSVITGFVNTIYFGEGSWLTVV.

The chain links TRBV7-2 to TRBJ2-1, with a tentative D call TRBD1 (6 bases). The V gene lost 5 bases and the J gene lost 10 bases, with 9 bases spanning the gap. Germline V gene sequence: CDR1 SGHTA, CDR2 FQGNSA. The CDR3 contains 11 residues. The CDR3 DNA is TGTGCCAGCAGCGAACAGGGCGAGCAGTTCTTC. It codes for CASSEQGEQFF.

The chain links TRBV12-3 or TRBV12-4 to TRBJ2-5; 14 nucleotides align to TRBD2. This CDR3 contains 18 residues. V lost 1 base, J lost 5 bases, and 9 bases stayed unmatched. The CDR3 nucleotides are TGTGCCAGCAGTTTAGGGCAAAAAGGACTAGCGGGAGGCGAGACCCAGTACTTC. The encoded protein is CASSLGQKGLAGGETQYF.

The chain carries TRBV2 and TRBJ2-5, with D hard to call. The CDR3 covers 13 residues. Germline assignment: CDR1 SNHLY and CDR2 FYNNEI. V lost 3 bases and J 5 bases, leaving 10 bases between the germline ends. The CDR3 spells CASSEPNAETQYF. The DNA for the CDR3 is TGTGCCAGCAGTGAGCCTAACGCGGAGACCCAGTACTTC.

The chain combines TRBV5-1 with TRBJ1-1, with D tentatively TRBD1 (6 bases). Trimming took 2 bases from V and 0 from J, leaving 17 bases between them. The CDR3 contains 17 residues. CDR1 is SGHRS, CDR2 YFSETQ, per germline. In nucleotides, the CDR3 is TGCGCCAGCAGCTTTACCCAGGGGAAAGGCATGAACACTGAAGCTTTCTTT. The encoded protein is CASSFTQGKGMNTEAFF. The whole variable domain, filled in from reference TRBV5-1 and TRBJ1-1, reads KAGVTQTPRYLIKTRGQQVTLSCSPISGHRSVSWYQQTPGQGLQFLFEYFSETQRNKGNFPGRFSGRQFSNSRSEMNVSTLELGDSALYLCASSFTQGKGMNTEAFFGQGTRLTVV.

The CDR3: CASSLEGTWGYTF. In DNA, the CDR3 is TGTGCCAGCAGCTTAGAAGGAACGTGGGGCTACACCTTC. The chain has TRBV7-2 and TRBJ1-2; D is unresolved. The CDR3 runs 13 residues. V was clipped by 1 base and J by 8 bases, with 11 bases between them. Germline V gene lookup returns CDR1 SGHTA and CDR2 FQGNSA.

This clonotype occurred a few times. The V call is TRBV11-2, the J call TRBJ2-1, with D perhaps matching TRBD2 (5 bases). The CDR3 totals 16 residues. V was pared by 3 bases and J by 6 bases, with 18 bases between. In germline, CDR1 is SGHAT, CDR2 FQNNGV. CDR3 coding DNA: TGTGCCAGCAGCTTCCCCATGGCGGGTGGCTTCAATGAGCAGTTCTTC. Its translation is CASSFPMAGGFNEQFF.

Ten or more counts support this clonotype. The rearrangement links TRBV12-3 or TRBV12-4 to TRBJ2-2, with TRBD1 matching over 8 bases. The CDR3 loop spans 15 amino acids. Trimming took 7 bases from V and 0 from J; bases not matched to a gene: 4. The CDR3 region is CASTPDRANTGELFF. In DNA, the CDR3 is TGTGCCAGCACCCCGGACAGGGCGAACACCGGGGAGCTGTTTTTT.

This clonotype was picked up a small number of times. The chain combines TRBV6-5 with TRBJ1-2; no clear D. The CDR3 runs to 14 residues. Germline V gene data show CDR1 as MNHEY and CDR2 as SVGAGI. Trimming took off 4 bases at V and 5 bases at J, with 14 bases between the two ends. The DNA of the CDR3 is TGTGCCAGCAGTTTGATAGGGAGAGATTATGGCTACACCTTC. It translates to CASSLIGRDYGYTF.

This clonotype was counted only a few times. The rearrangement links TRBV12-3 or TRBV12-4 to TRBJ1-2, with D perhaps matching TRBD1 (5 bases). The CDR3 is 14 amino acids. V lost 3 bases and J lost 3, with 11 bases in between. The CDR3 is CASSFGDSHYGYTF. The CDR3 DNA reads as TGTGCCAGCAGTTTTGGAGACAGTCACTATGGCTACACCTTC.

V gene TRBV7-6 combines with J gene TRBJ1-6; 7 bases are shared with TRBD1. With 1 base clipped from V and 9 bases from J, the junction kept 9 bases outside the gene matches. Germline CDR1 is SGHVS and CDR2 is FNYEAQ. This CDR3 comprises 16 residues. Here the CDR3 reads CASSLEAGQLPSPLHF. CDR3 DNA sequence: TGTGCCAGCAGCTTAGAGGCGGGACAGTTGCCTTCACCCCTCCACTTT.

The V and J genes are TRBV9 and TRBJ1-3; 7 positions match TRBD1. Per the germline V gene, CDR1 is SGDLS and CDR2 is YYNGEE. This CDR3 has 15 residues. Germline trimming cut 7 bases from V and 3 bases from J; bases unmatched to any gene: 10. Here the CDR3 DNA reads TGTGCCAGCGCCCAGGGGGGAAATAATGGAAACACCATATATTTT. It translates to CASAQGGNNGNTIYF.

There are a few counts of this clonotype. This chain links TRBV15 with TRBJ1-5, with 7 positions matching TRBD1. Germline V lookup: CDR1 LNHNV, CDR2 YYDKDF (reference sequence). This CDR3 spans 15 amino acids. The junction had 4 bases not matched to a gene; V was cut back by 5 bases and J by 0 bases. In DNA form, the CDR3 reads TGTGCCACCAGCGGAGGGACAGTTAGCAATCAGCCCCAGCATTTT. It codes for CATSGGTVSNQPQHF.

The chain combines TRBV15 with TRBJ2-5; 8 bases map to TRBD2. Trimming removed 3 bases from V and 4 bases from J; junction bases left unmatched: 4. In germline, CDR1 is LNHNV, CDR2 YYDKDF (reference sequence). This CDR3 is 14 amino acids long. The CDR3 DNA reads TGTGCCACCAGCAGGGGACTAGGTGTAGAGACCCAGTACTTC. Amino acids: CATSRGLGVETQYF.